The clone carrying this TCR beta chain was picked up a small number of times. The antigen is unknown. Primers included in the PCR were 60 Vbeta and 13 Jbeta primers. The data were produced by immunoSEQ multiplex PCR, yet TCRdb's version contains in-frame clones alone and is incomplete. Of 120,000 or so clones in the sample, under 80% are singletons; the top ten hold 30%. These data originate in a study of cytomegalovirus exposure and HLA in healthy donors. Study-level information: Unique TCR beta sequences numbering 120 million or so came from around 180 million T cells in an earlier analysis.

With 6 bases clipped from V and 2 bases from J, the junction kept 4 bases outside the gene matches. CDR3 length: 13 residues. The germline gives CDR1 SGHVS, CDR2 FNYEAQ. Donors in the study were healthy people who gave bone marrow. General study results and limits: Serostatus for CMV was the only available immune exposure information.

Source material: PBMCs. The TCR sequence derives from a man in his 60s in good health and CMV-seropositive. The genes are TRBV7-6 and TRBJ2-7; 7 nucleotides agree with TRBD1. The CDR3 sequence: CASRPTGAYEQYF. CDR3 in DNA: TGTGCCAGCAGGCCTACAGGGGCCTACGAGCAGTACTTC. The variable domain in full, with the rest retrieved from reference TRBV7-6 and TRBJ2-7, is GAGVSQSPRYKVTKRGQDVALRCDPISGHVSLYWYRQALGQGPEFLTYFNYEAQQDKSGLPNDRFSAERPEGSISTLTIQRTEQRDSAMYRCASRPTGAYEQYFGPGTRLTVT.